These T cell receptor beta chains were read from a single sample in a study of patients and donors after allogeneic stem cell transplantation. MiXCR, applied by TCRdb to the RT-PCR reads, yields one record per CDR3 protein. This sample has 8,000 to 9,500 distinct CDR3 sequences; about 4% occur once, and the top ten carry less than 20%. The sequenced sample consisted of blood, either unsorted or a sorted T cell fraction (not recorded which). These receptors were taken from a human donor who was either an allogeneic HSCT recipient or a stem cell or donor lymphocyte infusion donor (not recorded which). It is not recorded whose cells these are; they may come from a transplant donor. CDR3s include the opening cysteine and the closing phenylalanine or tryptophan. The order of the fields is clone size, D gene, V gene, J gene, CDR3 protein, CDR3 DNA. D genes are given only for firm matches. Clone size is not always given. Where it is, it says once, few, many or a class for expanded clones.

>medium-sized|.|TRBV7-9|TRBJ1-2
CASTQGQAGYTF
TGTGCCAGCACCCAAGGTCAGGCTGGCTACACCTTC
>medium-sized|.|TRBV20-1|TRBJ1-1
CSAVGGAFF
TGCAGTGCCGTCGGTGGGGCTTTCTTT
>many|.|TRBV15|TRBJ2-1
CATSRGTGPPLNEQFF
TGTGCCACCAGCAGAGGAACGGGACCTCCCCTAAATGAGCAGTTCTTC
>many|TRBD1|TRBV6-5|TRBJ2-7
CASSRQGTSYEQYF
TGTGCCAGCAGTAGACAGGGGACCTCCTACGAGCAGTACTTC
>medium-sized|TRBD1|TRBV12-3/TRBV12-4|TRBJ2-7
CASSYGQGYEQYF
TGTGCCAGCAGTTATGGACAGGGCTACGAGCAGTACTTC
>many|TRBD2|TRBV7-9|TRBJ2-7
CASSLLGTSGEQYF
TGTGCCAGCAGCTTATTAGGGACTAGCGGCGAGCAGTACTTC
>many|TRBD1|TRBV7-9|TRBJ2-5
CASSSAVQGAKETQYF
TGTGCCAGCAGCTCCGCCGTACAGGGGGCTAAAGAGACCCAGTACTTC
>many|.|TRBV25-1|TRBJ2-7
CASSAGGAYEQYF
TGTGCCAGCAGTGCCGGAGGGGCCTACGAGCAGTACTTC
>medium-sized|TRBD1|TRBV5-5|TRBJ1-1
CASSLLGGQGSTEAFF
TGTGCCAGCAGCTTGTTGGGGGGACAGGGAAGCACTGAAGCTTTCTTT
>many|.|TRBV14|TRBJ1-2
CASSQATVYGGYTF
TGTGCCAGCAGCCAAGCGACAGTCTATGGCGGCTACACCTTC
>many|.|TRBV7-8|TRBJ2-7
CASSFVQGFYEQYF
TGTGCCAGCAGCTTCGTACAGGGCTTCTACGAGCAGTACTTC
>many|TRBD2|TRBV10-3|TRBJ2-1
CAISEGATGLAGGSSYNEQFF
TGTGCCATCAGTGAGGGGGCCACGGGGCTAGCGGGAGGGAGCTCCTACAATGAGCAGTTCTTC
>many|.|TRBV15|TRBJ2-3
CATSSGEGGSTDTQYF
TGTGCCACCAGCAGTGGGGAAGGAGGGAGCACAGATACGCAGTATTTT
>.|.|TRBV21-1|TRBJ2-2
CATAGLGRTGELFF
TGTGCCACAGCGGGACTAGGACGAACCGGGGAGCTGTTTTTT
>medium-sized|TRBD1|TRBV10-3|TRBJ1-2
CAITPLGTGYGYTF
TGTGCCATCACTCCTCTCGGGACAGGGTATGGCTACACCTTC
>many|TRBD1|TRBV7-9|TRBJ1-3
CASSLGQGNTIYF
TGTGCCAGCAGCTTGGGACAGGGGAACACCATATATTTT
>many|TRBD2|TRBV18|TRBJ2-1
CASSQTGLAGEQFF
TGTGCCAGCTCACAAACGGGACTAGCCGGTGAGCAGTTCTTC
>many|.|TRBV6-5|TRBJ1-1
CASSFRSGWAGSTEAFF
TGTGCCAGCAGCTTTAGGTCCGGGTGGGCAGGGAGCACTGAAGCTTTCTTT
>many|.|TRBV21-1|TRBJ1-5
CADPGLNQPQHF
TGTGCTGACCCAGGACTCAATCAGCCCCAGCATTTT
>many|.|TRBV6-5|TRBJ2-1
CASSNPGRNEQFF
TGTGCCAGCAGTAACCCGGGCCGCAATGAGCAGTTCTTC
>many|.|TRBV7-9|TRBJ1-1
CASSLAQGRMNTEAFF
TGTGCCAGCAGCTTAGCACAGGGAAGAATGAACACTGAAGCTTTCTTT
>many|.|TRBV18|TRBJ2-3
CASSPPLPSTEDTQYF
TGTGCCAGCTCACCACCCCTACCCTCGACAGAGGATACGCAGTATTTT
>.|.|TRBV10-3|TRBJ2-7
CAISGQVSYEQYF
TGTGCCATCAGTGGACAGGTTAGCTACGAGCAGTACTTC
>medium-sized|.|TRBV7-9|TRBJ2-3
CASSQSNRIDTQYF
TGTGCCAGCAGCCAAAGTAACCGTATAGATACGCAGTATTTT
>medium-sized|TRBD1|TRBV29-1|TRBJ2-7
CSVEAPGQGANEQYF
TGCAGCGTTGAAGCCCCGGGACAGGGGGCGAACGAGCAGTACTTC
>many|.|TRBV7-9|TRBJ2-2
CASRLIVRGVSGELFF
TGTGCCAGCAGGTTAATCGTCCGAGGGGTCTCCGGGGAGCTGTTTTTT
>medium-sized|.|TRBV29-1|TRBJ1-1
CSASRAANTEAFF
TGCAGCGCCAGCAGGGCCGCGAACACTGAAGCTTTCTTT
>many|TRBD1|TRBV12-3/TRBV12-4|TRBJ1-3
CASSLYSQGGAGNTIYF
TGTGCCAGCAGTTTATATAGCCAGGGGGGTGCTGGAAACACCATATATTTT
>many|.|TRBV7-8|TRBJ2-5
CASRLGAARETQYF
TGTGCCAGCAGACTTGGGGCGGCGAGGGAGACCCAGTACTTC
>many|TRBD1|TRBV5-1|TRBJ2-7
CASSGGQGGVYEQYF
TGCGCCAGCAGCGGGGGACAGGGGGGAGTCTACGAGCAGTACTTC
>many|.|TRBV5-5|TRBJ1-2
CASSPRLDIGYTF
TGTGCCAGCAGCCCCAGGCTCGACATTGGTTACACCTTC
>many|.|TRBV6-2/TRBV6-3|TRBJ1-6
CASSPIGEGNSPLHF
TGTGCCAGCAGCCCCATAGGGGAAGGAAATTCACCCCTCCACTTT
>many|.|TRBV4-3|TRBJ2-6
CASSQVTGVSGANVLTF
TGCGCCAGCAGCCAAGTGACAGGAGTCTCTGGGGCCAACGTCCTGACTTTC
>many|.|TRBV18|TRBJ2-1
CASSRESSYNEQFF
TGTGCCAGCTCAAGGGAGAGCTCCTACAATGAGCAGTTCTTC
>medium-sized|TRBD1|TRBV28|TRBJ1-2
CASSPRPGTGGADGYTF
TGTGCCAGCAGTCCCCGTCCCGGGACAGGGGGCGCGGATGGCTACACCTTC
>many|TRBD1|TRBV27|TRBJ2-5
CASSLGTASGTQYF
TGTGCCAGCAGCCTGGGGACAGCCTCTGGGACCCAGTACTTC
>many|.|TRBV9|TRBJ1-6
CASSVEGSPLHF
TGTGCCAGCAGCGTAGAAGGTTCACCCCTCCACTTT
>medium-sized|.|TRBV12-3/TRBV12-4|TRBJ2-2
CASSGSGFNTGELFF
TGTGCCAGCAGTGGGTCCGGCTTTAACACCGGGGAGCTGTTTTTT
>many|TRBD2|TRBV29-1|TRBJ2-3
CSVVAGGTDTQYF
TGCAGCGTCGTAGCGGGAGGGACAGATACGCAGTATTTT
>many|.|TRBV24-1|TRBJ1-2
CATSDFRGSVGYTF
TGTGCCACCAGTGATTTTCGGGGGTCCGTTGGCTACACCTTC
>.|TRBD2|TRBV30|TRBJ2-2
CAWSVAGGPGIRTGELFF
TGTGCCTGGAGTGTAGCGGGGGGGCCCGGGATAAGGACCGGGGAGCTGTTTTTT
>medium-sized|.|TRBV5-5|TRBJ1-5
CASSAGLTYQPQHF
TGTGCCAGCAGCGCGGGACTGACTTATCAGCCCCAGCATTTT
>many|TRBD2|TRBV7-2|TRBJ2-3
CASSPGLAADTQYF
TGTGCCAGCAGCCCGGGACTAGCAGCAGATACGCAGTATTTT
>many|TRBD2|TRBV5-1|TRBJ2-1
CASSLDPSGGYNEQFF
TGCGCCAGCAGCTTGGACCCTAGCGGGGGGTACAATGAGCAGTTCTTC
>medium-sized|TRBD2|TRBV5-1|TRBJ2-1
CASSRTGGSGNEQFF
TGCGCCAGCAGCCGTACGGGAGGGTCGGGGAATGAGCAGTTCTTC
>medium-sized|TRBD1|TRBV4-2|TRBJ1-2
CASSQETGSQVGGYTF
TGTGCCAGCAGCCAAGAGACAGGGAGCCAGGTCGGTGGCTACACCTTC
>many|TRBD1|TRBV10-3|TRBJ2-3
CATAGGATDTQYF
TGTGCCACAGCAGGGGGCGCAACAGATACGCAGTATTTT
>medium-sized|.|TRBV28|TRBJ1-1
CASSLGSRRWAFF
TGTGCCAGCAGTTTGGGGTCGCGGCGATGGGCTTTCTTT
>many|.|TRBV7-9|TRBJ1-1
CASSSGSTAFF
TGTGCCAGCAGCTCGGGGAGTACAGCTTTCTTT
>many|TRBD1|TRBV25-1|TRBJ1-2
CASSDTGVIYGYTF
TGTGCCAGCAGTGATACAGGGGTGATCTATGGCTACACCTTC
>many|TRBD1|TRBV15|TRBJ1-2
CATSPRGPTGLGYTF
TGTGCCACCAGCCCCCGGGGCCCGACAGGGCTTGGCTACACCTTC
>many|.|TRBV18|TRBJ1-2
CASSPGRGYGYTF
TGTGCCAGCTCACCCGGCAGGGGCTATGGCTACACCTTC
>many|.|TRBV6-1|TRBJ1-4
CASREGIGNEKLFF
TGTGCCAGCAGAGAAGGGATAGGAAATGAAAAACTGTTTTTT
>.|.|TRBV18|TRBJ2-5
CASSPLPGVGETQYF
TGTGCCAGCTCACCACTTCCGGGGGTGGGTGAGACCCAGTACTTC
>many|.|TRBV28|TRBJ1-1
CASNLVRTEAFF
TGTGCCAGCAATCTTGTTCGGACTGAAGCTTTCTTT
>.|TRBD1|TRBV28|TRBJ1-4
CAELVRGAREKLFF
TGTGCTGAATTAGTCAGGGGGGCGCGGGAAAAACTGTTTTTT
>many|.|TRBV5-1|TRBJ2-7
CASSIRDAGEQYF
TGCGCCAGCAGCATCCGGGACGCGGGCGAGCAGTACTTC
>.|TRBD2|TRBV14|TRBJ2-1
CASSQEGTSLTFYNEQFF
TGTGCCAGCAGCCAAGAGGGGACTAGCCTGACCTTTTACAATGAGCAGTTCTTC